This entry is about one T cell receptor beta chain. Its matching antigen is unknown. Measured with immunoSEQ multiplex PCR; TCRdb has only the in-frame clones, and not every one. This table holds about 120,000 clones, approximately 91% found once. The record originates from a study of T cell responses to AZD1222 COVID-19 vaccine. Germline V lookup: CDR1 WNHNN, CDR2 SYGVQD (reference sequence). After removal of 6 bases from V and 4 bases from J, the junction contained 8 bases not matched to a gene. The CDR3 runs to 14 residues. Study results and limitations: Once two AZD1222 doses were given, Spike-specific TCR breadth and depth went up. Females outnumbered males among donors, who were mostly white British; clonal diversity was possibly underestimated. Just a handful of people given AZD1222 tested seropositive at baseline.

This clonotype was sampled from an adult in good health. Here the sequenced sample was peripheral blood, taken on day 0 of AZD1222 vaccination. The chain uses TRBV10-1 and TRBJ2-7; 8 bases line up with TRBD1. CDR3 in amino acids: CASRNYRGFYEQYF. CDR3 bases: TGCGCCAGCAGGAATTACAGGGGGTTTTACGAGCAGTACTTC.